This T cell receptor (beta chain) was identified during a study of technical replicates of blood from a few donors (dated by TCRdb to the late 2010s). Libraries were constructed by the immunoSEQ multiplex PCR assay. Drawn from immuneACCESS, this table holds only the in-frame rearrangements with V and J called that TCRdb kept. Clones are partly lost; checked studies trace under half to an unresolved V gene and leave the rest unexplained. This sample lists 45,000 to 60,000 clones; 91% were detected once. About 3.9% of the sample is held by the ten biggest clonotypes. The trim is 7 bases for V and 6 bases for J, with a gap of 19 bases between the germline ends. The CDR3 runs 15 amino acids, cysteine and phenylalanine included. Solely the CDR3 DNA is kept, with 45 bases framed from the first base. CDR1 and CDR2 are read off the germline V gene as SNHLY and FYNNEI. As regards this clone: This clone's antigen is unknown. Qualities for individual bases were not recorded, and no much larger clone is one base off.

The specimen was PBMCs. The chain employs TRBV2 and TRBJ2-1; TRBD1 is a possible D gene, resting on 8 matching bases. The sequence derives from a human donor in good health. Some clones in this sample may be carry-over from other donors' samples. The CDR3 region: CASNVKGGTGNEQFF. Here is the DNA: TGTGCCAGCAACGTTAAGGGGGGGACAGGCAATGAGCAGTTCTTC. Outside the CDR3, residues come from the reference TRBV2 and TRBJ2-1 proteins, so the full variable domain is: EPEVTQTPSHQVTQMGQEVILRCVPISNHLYFYWYRQILGQKVEFLVSFYNNEISEKSEIFDDQFSVERPDGSNFTLKIRSTKLEDSAMYFCASNVKGGTGNEQFFGPGTRLTVL.